The 11 T cell receptor beta chains below come from one sample, sequenced in a study of T cell repertoires in cytomegalovirus infection (dated by TCRdb to about 2019). These reads were obtained on an Illumina HiSeq 1500. The public reads were reanalyzed by TCRdb: fastp trimming at Q25, MiXCR alignment, in-frame beta chains only. Every CDR3 protein is listed once, alongside the most common genes and DNA of its rows. The sample has fewer than 350,000 distinct CDR3 sequences on record, over 7.5% of them singletons. 4.3% of the sample comes from the top ten. The source material was PBMCs. The receptors were gathered from a human donor in good health (CMV status not recorded). Some clones in this sample may be carry-over from other donors' samples.

Comment on this clonotype: This could be a read error, since a much larger clone is one nucleotide away. This chain uses TRBV29-1 with TRBJ2-5; weak D call: TRBD2 (5 bases). Germline V gene data show CDR1 as SQVTM and CDR2 as ANQGSEA. The V gene lost 6 bases and the J gene lost 1 base, with 9 bases spanning the gap. This CDR3 region has 12 residues. CDR3: CSVRGFQETQYF. DNA for the CDR3: TGCAGCGTCCGGGGATTCCAAGAGACCCAGTACTTC.

This clonotype came up a few times. The rearrangement uses TRBV28 and TRBJ2-2; D is possibly TRBD1 (6 bases). The CDR3 contains 13 residues. Germline V gene sequence: CDR1 MDHEN, CDR2 SYDVKM. Trimming removed 6 bases at V and 4 bases at J, with 9 bases between. CDR3 loop: CASRQGFTGELFF. CDR3 coding DNA: TGTGCCAGCAGACAGGGTTTCACCGGGGAGCTGTTTTTT.

The chain carries TRBV19 and TRBJ2-3; D possibly uses TRBD1 or TRBD2 (5 bases each). The V gene's germline CDR1 is LNHDA and CDR2 SQIVND (reference sequence). The CDR3 spans 15 residues. V lost 7 bases to trimming and J lost 5 bases, with 19 bases between them. CDR3 nucleotides: TGTGCCAGTAACGGGGACCAACCGAGGCGAGATACGCAGTATTTT. Its protein product is CASNGDQPRRDTQYF. Full variable domain (outside the CDR3, taken from reference TRBV19 and TRBJ2-3): DGGITQSPKYLFRKEGQNVTLSCEQNLNHDAMYWYRQDPGQGLRLIYYSQIVNDFQKGDIAEGYSVSREKKESFPLTVTSAQKNPTAFYLCASNGDQPRRDTQYFGPGTRLTVL.

This clonotype was detected only a few times. In nucleotides, the CDR3 is TGCGCCAGCAGCTGGGACAACCGGGACAGGGTTCGGAATGAGCAGTTCTTC. Translated: CASSWDNRDRVRNEQFF. The rearrangement uses TRBV5-1 and TRBJ2-1, with 9 bases fitting TRBD1. This CDR3 comprises 17 residues. The V segment lost 3 bases and the J segment 7 bases; nucleotides outside the gene matches: 14. Germline CDR1 SGHRS, CDR2 YFSETQ.

This clonotype appeared many times. The chain links TRBV12-3 or TRBV12-4 to TRBJ1-2, with unresolved D. The CDR3 spans 12 residues. V lost 6 bases and J lost 6, with 11 bases in between. CDR3 loop: CASRPPWDGYTF. In nucleotides, the CDR3 is TGTGCCAGCAGACCCCCATGGGATGGCTACACCTTC.

V usage is TRBV19 and J usage is TRBJ2-1; 10 bases are a match to TRBD2. V dropped 3 bases and J dropped 4; count of bases not matched to a gene: 3. The germline CDR1 and CDR2 sequences are LNHDA and SQIVND (reference sequence). This CDR3 comprises 15 residues. CDR3 sequence (DNA): TGTGCCAGTAGTATTAGCGGGGGGCCTTACAATGAGCAGTTCTTC. It yields the protein CASSISGGPYNEQFF.

This clonotype was recorded a few times. The chain joins TRBV20-1 to TRBJ1-1; the match to TRBD1 covers 7 bases. The CDR3 has 17 residues. Germline V lookup: CDR1 DFQATT, CDR2 SNEGSKA (reference sequence). V was pared by 3 bases and J by 4 bases, with 17 bases of the junction left unmatched. This chain's CDR3 is CSARSPGQRKFITEAFF. The CDR3 region has the DNA TGCAGTGCTAGGTCGCCGGGACAGAGAAAATTTATCACTGAAGCTTTCTTT.

The genes are TRBV15 and TRBJ2-5, with 9 bases fitting TRBD1. Germline assignment: CDR1 LNHNV and CDR2 YYDKDF (reference sequence). With V trimmed by 1 base and J by 4 bases, 4 bases remained unmatched. CDR3 length equals 15 residues. The chain's CDR3 is CATSRGGTGRETQYF. CDR3 nucleotide sequence: TGTGCCACCAGCAGAGGGGGGACAGGGCGAGAGACCCAGTACTTC.

This clonotype has ten or more counts. V gene TRBV28 combines with J gene TRBJ1-1; D is ambiguous. CDR1 is MDHEN, CDR2 SYDVKM, per germline. The V end lost 5 bases, the J end lost 1 base, and 2 bases lay between the germline ends. The CDR3 is 11 amino acids. The CDR3 here is CASSTNTEAFF. DNA of the CDR3: TGTGCCAGCAGTACGAACACTGAAGCTTTCTTT.

V and J are TRBV18 and TRBJ2-2, with D unclear. The CDR3 loop spans 12 amino acids. CDR1 is KGHSH and CDR2 is LQKENI in the germline V gene. Trimming stripped 6 bases from V and 7 bases from J, with 9 bases between. The CDR3 reads CASSPEFGELFF. The CDR3 DNA is TGTGCCAGCTCTCCGGAGTTCGGGGAGCTGTTTTTT.

This clonotype was seen a handful of times. This chain links TRBV5-4 with TRBJ1-2; 7 nucleotides line up with TRBD1. Germline V gene data show CDR1 as SGHNT and CDR2 as YYREEE (reference sequence). J lost 6 bases, V lost 2 bases, and 7 bases had no gene match. The CDR3 sequence is 14 residues long. CDR3 region: CASSFLNRGDGYTF. The CDR3 nucleotides read TGTGCCAGCAGCTTTCTTAACAGGGGTGATGGCTACACCTTC.